This section outlines one T cell receptor (beta chain) sequence together with its context. This record belongs to a study of regulatory T cells in long-lasting Graves disease. Regarding time point: persistent/refractory GD, antithyroid drugs over 5 years with positive TRAb. PBMC RNA served as the TCR library source. Libraries of TCR beta came from iRepertoire HTBI primers plus Arm-PCR of CDR3 regions. TCRdb re-called the multiplex PCR reads with MiXCR, one entry per CDR3 protein. This repertoire shows about 290,000 distinct CDR3 sequences, around a fifth found once; its top ten account for about 61%. The material sequenced was peripheral blood mononuclear cells (PBMCs), taken when the disease was refractory, from a patient treated with antithyroid drugs. This receptor was obtained from a female donor with Graves disease.

The CDR3 loop reads CASNGWGQGNTGELFF. The DNA for the CDR3 is TGTGCCAGCAATGGCTGGGGACAGGGGAACACCGGGGAGCTGTTTTTT. The chain couples TRBV2 to TRBJ2-2; 9 bases agree with TRBD1. The CDR3 sequence is 16 residues long. Germline lookup yields CDR1 SNHLY and CDR2 FYNNEI. Trimming cost V 7 bases and J 1 base; bases outside gene matches: 7.